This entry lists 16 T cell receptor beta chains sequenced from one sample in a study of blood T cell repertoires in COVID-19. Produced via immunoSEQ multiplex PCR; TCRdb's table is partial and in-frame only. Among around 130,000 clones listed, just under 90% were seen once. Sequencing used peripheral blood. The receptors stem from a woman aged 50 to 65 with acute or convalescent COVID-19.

CDR3 protein: CASARSGYEQYF. CDR3 nucleotides: TGTGCCAGCGCTCGGTCTGGCTACGAGCAGTACTTC. The V and J genes are TRBV3-1 (or the pseudogene TRBV3-2) and TRBJ2-7; D is unresolved. The CDR3 spans 12 residues. Trimming shortened V by 8 bases and J by 3 bases, and 11 bases separated the two germline ends. Per the germline V gene, CDR1 is LGHDT and CDR2 is YNNKEL (reference sequence).

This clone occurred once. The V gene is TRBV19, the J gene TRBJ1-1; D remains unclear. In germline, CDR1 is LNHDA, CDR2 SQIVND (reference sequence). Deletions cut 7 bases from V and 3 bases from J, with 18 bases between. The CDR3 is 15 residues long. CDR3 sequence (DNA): TGTGCCAGTACCTCGGGCGCAGCCGGGGACACTGAAGCTTTCTTT. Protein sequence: CASTSGAAGDTEAFF.

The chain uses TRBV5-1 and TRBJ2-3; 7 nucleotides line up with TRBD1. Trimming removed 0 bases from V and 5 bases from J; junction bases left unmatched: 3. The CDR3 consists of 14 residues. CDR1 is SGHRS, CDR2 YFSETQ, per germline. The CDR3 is CASSLGQGRDTQYF. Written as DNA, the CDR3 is TGCGCCAGCAGCTTGGGACAGGGTAGAGATACGCAGTATTTT.

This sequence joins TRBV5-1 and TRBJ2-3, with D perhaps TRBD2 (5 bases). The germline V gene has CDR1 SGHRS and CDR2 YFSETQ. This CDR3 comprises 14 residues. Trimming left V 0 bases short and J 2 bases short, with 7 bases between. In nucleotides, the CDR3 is TGCGCCAGCAGCTTGGGCGGGTACACAGATACGCAGTATTTT. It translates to CASSLGGYTDTQYF. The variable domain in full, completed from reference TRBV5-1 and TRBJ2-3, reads KAGVTQTPRYLIKTRGQQVTLSCSPISGHRSVSWYQQTPGQGLQFLFEYFSETQRNKGNFPGRFSGRQFSNSRSEMNVSTLELGDSALYLCASSLGGYTDTQYFGPGTRLTVL.

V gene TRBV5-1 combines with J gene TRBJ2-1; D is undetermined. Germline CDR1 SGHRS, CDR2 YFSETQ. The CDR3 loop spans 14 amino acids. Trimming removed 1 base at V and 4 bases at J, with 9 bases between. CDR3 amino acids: CASSLFSSYNEQFF. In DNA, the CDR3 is TGCGCCAGCAGCTTGTTTAGCTCTTACAATGAGCAGTTCTTC.

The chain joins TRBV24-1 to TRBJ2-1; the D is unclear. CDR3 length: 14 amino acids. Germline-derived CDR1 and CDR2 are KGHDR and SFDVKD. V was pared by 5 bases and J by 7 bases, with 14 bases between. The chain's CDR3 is CATSVGDLRNEQFF. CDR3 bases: TGTGCCACCAGTGTTGGAGACCTTAGAAATGAGCAGTTCTTC.

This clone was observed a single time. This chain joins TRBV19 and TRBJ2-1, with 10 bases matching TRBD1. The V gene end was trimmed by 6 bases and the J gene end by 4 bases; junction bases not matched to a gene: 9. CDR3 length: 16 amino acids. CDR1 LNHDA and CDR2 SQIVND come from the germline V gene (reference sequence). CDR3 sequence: CASRSRDRGDYNEQFF. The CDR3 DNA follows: TGTGCCAGTAGGAGCCGGGACAGGGGCGATTACAATGAGCAGTTCTTC. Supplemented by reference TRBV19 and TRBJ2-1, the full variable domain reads DGGITQSPKYLFRKEGQNVTLSCEQNLNHDAMYWYRQDPGQGLRLIYYSQIVNDFQKGDIAEGYSVSREKKESFPLTVTSAQKNPTAFYLCASRSRDRGDYNEQFFGPGTRLTVL.

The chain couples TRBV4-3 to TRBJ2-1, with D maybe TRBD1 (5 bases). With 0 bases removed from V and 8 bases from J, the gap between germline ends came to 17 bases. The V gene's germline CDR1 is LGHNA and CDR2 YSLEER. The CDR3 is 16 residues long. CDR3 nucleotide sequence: TGCGCCAGCAGCCAAGATTGGCCAGGGCCAAAGGATGAGCAGTTCTTC. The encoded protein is CASSQDWPGPKDEQFF.

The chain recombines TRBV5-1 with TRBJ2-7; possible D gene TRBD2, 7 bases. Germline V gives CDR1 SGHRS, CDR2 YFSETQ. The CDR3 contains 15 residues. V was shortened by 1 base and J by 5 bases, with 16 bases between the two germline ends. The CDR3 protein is CASSLSQGGVDEQYF. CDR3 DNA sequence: TGCGCCAGCAGCTTGTCCCAAGGGGGGGTGGACGAGCAGTACTTC.

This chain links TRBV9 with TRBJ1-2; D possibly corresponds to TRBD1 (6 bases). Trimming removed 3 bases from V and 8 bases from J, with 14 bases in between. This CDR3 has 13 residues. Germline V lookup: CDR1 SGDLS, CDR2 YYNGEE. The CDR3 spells CASSAQGMTGYTF. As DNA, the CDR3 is TGTGCCAGCAGCGCGCAGGGGATGACAGGCTACACCTTC.

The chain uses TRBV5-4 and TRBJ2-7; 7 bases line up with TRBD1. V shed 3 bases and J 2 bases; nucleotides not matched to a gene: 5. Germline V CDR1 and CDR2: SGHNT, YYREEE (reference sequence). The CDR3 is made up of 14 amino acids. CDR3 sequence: CASSSRQGPYEQYF. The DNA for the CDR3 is TGTGCCAGCAGCTCCAGACAGGGTCCCTACGAGCAGTACTTC.

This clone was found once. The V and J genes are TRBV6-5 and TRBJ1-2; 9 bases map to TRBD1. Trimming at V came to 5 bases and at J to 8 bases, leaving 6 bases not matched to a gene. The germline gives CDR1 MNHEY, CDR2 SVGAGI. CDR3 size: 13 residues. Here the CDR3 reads CASSLQGAWGYTF. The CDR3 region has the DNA TGTGCCAGCAGTCTACAGGGGGCTTGGGGCTACACCTTC.

Here the CDR3 reads CASSSRDRGGSETQYF. CDR3 DNA: TGTGCCAGCAGCTCACGGGACAGGGGGGGGTCAGAGACCCAGTACTTC. The V call is TRBV5-4, the J call TRBJ2-5, with 11 bases aligning to TRBD1. The germline CDR1 and CDR2 sequences are SGHNT and YYREEE (reference sequence). With V trimmed by 3 bases and J by 4 bases, 8 bases remained unmatched. CDR3 length: 16 residues.

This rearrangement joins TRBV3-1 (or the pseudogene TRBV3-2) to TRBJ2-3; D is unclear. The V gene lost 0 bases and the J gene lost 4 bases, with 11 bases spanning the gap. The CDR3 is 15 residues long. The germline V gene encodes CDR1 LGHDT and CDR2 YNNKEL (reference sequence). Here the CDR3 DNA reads TGTGCCAGCAGCCAAGAGAGTGGTGCGGCAGATACGCAGTATTTT. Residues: CASSQESGAADTQYF.

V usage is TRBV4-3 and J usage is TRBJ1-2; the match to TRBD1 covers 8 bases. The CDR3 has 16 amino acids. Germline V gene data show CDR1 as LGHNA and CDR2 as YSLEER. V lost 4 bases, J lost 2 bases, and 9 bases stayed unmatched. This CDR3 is CASSREWTGSNYGYTF. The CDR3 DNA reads TGCGCCAGCAGCCGGGAGTGGACAGGGTCGAACTATGGCTACACCTTC.

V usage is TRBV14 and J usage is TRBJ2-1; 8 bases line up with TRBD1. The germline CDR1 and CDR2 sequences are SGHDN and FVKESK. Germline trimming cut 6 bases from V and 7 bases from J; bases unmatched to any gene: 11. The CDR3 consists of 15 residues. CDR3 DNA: TGTGCCAGCAGGCTGACAGGGGAAGGTGGGAATGAGCAGTTCTTC. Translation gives CASRLTGEGGNEQFF.